The entry that follows covers one TCR beta chain sequence. The data derive from a study of tumor T cells in aggressive B-cell lymphoma. TCRdb's table, derived via immunoSEQ multiplex PCR, lists solely in-frame clones and lacks some. The table shows roughly 3,000 clones, with about 88% occurring only once. Germline V gene sequence: CDR1 SGHRS, CDR2 YFSETQ. Trimming took 6 bases from V and 9 from J; bases not matched to a gene: 12. There are 15 residues in the CDR3. Sequences were obtained from tumor tissue. The sequence was obtained from an adult with diffuse large B cell lymphoma. This rearrangement joins TRBV5-1 to TRBJ2-1; 10 bases fit TRBD1. The CDR3 region has the DNA TGCGCCAGCATGAGGGGGACAGGGGATTTGGTTGAGCAGTTCTTC. Translated: CASMRGTGDLVEQFF.